These 13 T cell receptor beta chains were sequenced from one sample in a study of identical twins. Each CDR3 protein is one row after TCRdb ran MiXCR on the 5' RACE reads. This sample has 690,000 or so distinct CDR3 sequences, with roughly 6% found just once. Sequencing was carried out using naive T cells sorted from blood. These receptors came from a man younger than 35 in good health.

This clonotype was seen repeatedly, ten times or more. V usage is TRBV20-1 and J usage is TRBJ2-1, with D maybe TRBD1 (8 bases). Trimming removed 1 base at V and 7 bases at J, with 14 bases between. CDR1 and CDR2 from the germline V gene are DFQATT and SNEGSKA (reference sequence). The CDR3 is 14 amino acids. This chain's CDR3 is CSARGQGRGNEQFF. As DNA, the CDR3 is TGCAGTGCTAGAGGACAGGGGAGGGGAAATGAGCAGTTCTTC.

In its sample, this clonotype was seen a few times. V gene TRBV12-3 or TRBV12-4 combines with J gene TRBJ2-2; unclear D gene. The CDR3 has 14 amino acids. Trimming took off 4 bases at V and 3 bases at J, with 9 bases between the two ends. CDR3 sequence: CASSSPTYTGELFF. The CDR3 nucleotides read TGTGCCAGCAGTTCCCCGACCTACACCGGGGAGCTGTTTTTT.

The chain is built from TRBV29-1 and TRBJ2-7; possibly TRBD2 for D (7 bases). V was trimmed by 4 bases and J by 4 bases, leaving 20 bases between them. Germline-derived CDR1 and CDR2 are SQVTM and ANQGSEA. The CDR3 sequence is 15 residues long. The CDR3: CSVGSGGGLNYEQYF. The CDR3 DNA reads TGCAGCGTTGGTTCAGGCGGGGGCCTTAATTACGAGCAGTACTTC.

This clonotype has at least ten counts. The V call is TRBV6-1, the J call TRBJ1-1, with 10 bases matching TRBD1. Germline CDR1 and CDR2: MNHNS and SASEGT. This CDR3 contains 16 residues. Trimming removed 6 bases from V and 7 bases from J; junction bases left unmatched: 14. The CDR3 sequence: CASSLDRGRIGGEAFF. The CDR3 nucleotides are TGTGCCAGCAGCCTTGACAGGGGGCGTATTGGAGGTGAAGCTTTCTTT.

V is TRBV12-3 or TRBV12-4 and J is TRBJ1-2; D may be TRBD1 (5 bases). The CDR3 consists of 11 residues. V was clipped by 8 bases and J by 4 bases, with 8 bases between them. CDR3 bases: TGTGCCAGCGGGGGACTCTATGGCTACACCTTC. It yields the protein CASGGLYGYTF.

The J gene is TRBJ1-6, the V gene TRBV7-2; D unclear. Germline loops: CDR1 SGHTA, CDR2 FQGNSA. The CDR3 covers 16 residues. The V gene lost 2 bases and the J gene lost 0 bases, with 8 bases spanning the gap. CDR3 region: CASSLLLSSYNSPLHF. CDR3 in DNA: TGTGCCAGCAGCTTACTCCTGAGCTCCTATAATTCACCCCTCCACTTT.

This clonotype was picked up a small number of times. The rearrangement joins TRBV12-3 or TRBV12-4 to TRBJ1-4; no clear D. The CDR3 spans 14 residues. Trimming removed 5 bases from V and 2 bases from J, with 9 bases in between. The CDR3 sequence: CASSPDLTNEKLFF. CDR3 nucleotides: TGTGCCAGCAGTCCGGACCTGACTAATGAAAAACTGTTTTTT.

This clonotype showed up just a few times. The chain combines TRBV12-3 or TRBV12-4 with TRBJ2-7; a possible D gene is TRBD2 (6 bases). This CDR3 is 13 amino acids long. V was shortened by 7 bases and J by 3 bases, with 13 bases between the two germline ends. CDR3 sequence reads: CASMRDGDYEQYF. The DNA for the CDR3 is TGTGCCAGCATGCGGGACGGAGACTACGAGCAGTACTTC.

This clonotype has only a few counts. The rearrangement joins TRBV7-2 to TRBJ2-7, with 10 nucleotides matching TRBD2. From germline, CDR1 is SGHTA and CDR2 FQGNSA. This CDR3 has 16 amino acids. V was clipped by 2 bases and J by 4 bases; unmatched bases: 8. The CDR3 DNA reads TGTGCCAGCAGCTTACGGAGCGGGAGGGAGGGTTACGAGCAGTACTTC. This translates into CASSLRSGREGYEQYF.

The V and J genes are TRBV7-2 and TRBJ2-7, with TRBD1 matching over 7 bases. The CDR3 extends over 14 amino acids. Per the germline V gene, CDR1 is SGHTA and CDR2 is FQGNSA. J lost 3 bases, V lost 5 bases, and 7 bases had no gene match. This chain's CDR3 is CASSINRGSYEQYF. The CDR3, as DNA: TGTGCCAGCAGCATAAACAGGGGAAGCTACGAGCAGTACTTC.

At least ten counts were recorded for this clonotype. The gene calls are TRBV20-1 and TRBJ2-4; D gene uncertain. The CDR3 has 14 amino acids. The germline V gene encodes CDR1 DFQATT and CDR2 SNEGSKA (reference sequence). V lost 1 base and J 2 bases, leaving 9 bases between the germline ends. CDR3 protein: CSARVPESKNIQYF. The CDR3 DNA reads TGCAGTGCTAGAGTCCCAGAATCCAAAAACATTCAGTACTTC.

This clonotype has a handful of counts. V gene TRBV5-1 combines with J gene TRBJ1-4; TRBD1 aligns across 7 bases. Unmatched junction bases numbered 6, after V lost 4 bases and J lost 6 bases. CDR3 length: 14 residues. The germline gives CDR1 SGHRS, CDR2 YFSETQ. The CDR3 loop reads CASSTTGTDEKLFF. In DNA, the CDR3 is TGCGCCAGCAGCACCACCGGGACAGATGAAAAACTGTTTTTT.

This chain connects TRBV7-2 to TRBJ2-6; TRBD1 might be the D (5 bases). CDR3 length: 16 residues. V lost 2 bases and J 4 bases, leaving 12 bases between the germline ends. The germline gives CDR1 SGHTA, CDR2 FQGNSA. The CDR3 protein is CASSLQGAPGANVLTF. The CDR3 DNA sequence: TGTGCCAGCAGCTTACAGGGCGCCCCAGGGGCCAACGTCCTGACTTTC.